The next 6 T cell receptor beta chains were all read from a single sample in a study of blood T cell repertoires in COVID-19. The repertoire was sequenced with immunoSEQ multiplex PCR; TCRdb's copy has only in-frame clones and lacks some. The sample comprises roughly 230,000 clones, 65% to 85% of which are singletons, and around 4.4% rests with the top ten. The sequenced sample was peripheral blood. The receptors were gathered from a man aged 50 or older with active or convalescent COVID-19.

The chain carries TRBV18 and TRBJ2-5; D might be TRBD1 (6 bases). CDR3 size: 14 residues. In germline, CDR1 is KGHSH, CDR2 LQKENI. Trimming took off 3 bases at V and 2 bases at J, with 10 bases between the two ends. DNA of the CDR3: TGTGCCAGCTCACCCGGGACACCTCAAGAGACCCAGTACTTC. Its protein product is CASSPGTPQETQYF.

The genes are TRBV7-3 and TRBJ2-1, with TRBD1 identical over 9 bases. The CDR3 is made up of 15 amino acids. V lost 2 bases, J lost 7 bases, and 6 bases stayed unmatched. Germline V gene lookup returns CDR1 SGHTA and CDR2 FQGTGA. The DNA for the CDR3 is TGTGCCAGCAGCTTATCACTCGGACAGGGGAATGAGCAGTTCTTC. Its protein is CASSLSLGQGNEQFF.

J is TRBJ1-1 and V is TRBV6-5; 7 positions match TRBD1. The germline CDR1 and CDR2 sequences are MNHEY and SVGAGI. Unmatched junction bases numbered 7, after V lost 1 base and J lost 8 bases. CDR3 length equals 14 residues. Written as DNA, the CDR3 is TGTGCCAGCAGTTACTATGGGGACAGAAAAGAAGCTTTCTTT. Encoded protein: CASSYYGDRKEAFF.

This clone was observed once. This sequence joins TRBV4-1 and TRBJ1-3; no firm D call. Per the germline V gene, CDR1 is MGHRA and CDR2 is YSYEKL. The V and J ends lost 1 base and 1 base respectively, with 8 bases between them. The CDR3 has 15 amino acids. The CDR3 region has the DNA TGCGCCAGCAGCCAAGCGCAGGCATCTGGAAACACCATATATTTT. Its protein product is CASSQAQASGNTIYF.

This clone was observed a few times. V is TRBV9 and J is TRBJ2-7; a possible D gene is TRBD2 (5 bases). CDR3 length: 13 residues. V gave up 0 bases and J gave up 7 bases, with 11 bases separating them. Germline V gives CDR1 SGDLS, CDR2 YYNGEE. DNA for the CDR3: TGTGCCAGCAGCGTAGCTCCCCGAGGGGAGCAGTACTTC. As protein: CASSVAPRGEQYF.

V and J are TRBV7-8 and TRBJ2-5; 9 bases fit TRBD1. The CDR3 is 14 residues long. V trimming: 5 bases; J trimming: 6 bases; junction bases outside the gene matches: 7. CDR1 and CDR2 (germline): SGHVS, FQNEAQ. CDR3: CASSVGTGLQTQYF. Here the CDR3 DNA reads TGTGCCAGCAGCGTCGGGACAGGGCTACAGACCCAGTACTTC.